The clone carrying this TCR beta chain was detected many times. These data originate in a study of blood T cell repertoires in COVID-19. Original data processing: Reference gene primer amplification yielded estimated nucleated cell counts. Profiled with immunoSEQ multiplex PCR; TCRdb holds only in-frame clones, not every one. V and J calls and clone size are as listed in that table; D and trimming were resolved from the DNA. The sample contains around 260,000 clones, around nine tenths of which appear only once. The CDR3 spans 16 residues. V trimming: 1 base; J trimming: 3 bases; junction bases outside the gene matches: 7. Germline V lookup: CDR1 LNHDA, CDR2 SQIVND (reference sequence).

This sequence was found in a man aged 40-55 years who had recovered from COVID-19. The rearrangement uses TRBV19 and TRBJ1-2; 8 bases align to TRBD1. The specimen sequenced was peripheral blood. Here the CDR3 DNA reads TGTGCCAGTAGTATAGCCCCCGGACAGGGCGACTATGGCTACACCTTC. Translated: CASSIAPGQGDYGYTF.